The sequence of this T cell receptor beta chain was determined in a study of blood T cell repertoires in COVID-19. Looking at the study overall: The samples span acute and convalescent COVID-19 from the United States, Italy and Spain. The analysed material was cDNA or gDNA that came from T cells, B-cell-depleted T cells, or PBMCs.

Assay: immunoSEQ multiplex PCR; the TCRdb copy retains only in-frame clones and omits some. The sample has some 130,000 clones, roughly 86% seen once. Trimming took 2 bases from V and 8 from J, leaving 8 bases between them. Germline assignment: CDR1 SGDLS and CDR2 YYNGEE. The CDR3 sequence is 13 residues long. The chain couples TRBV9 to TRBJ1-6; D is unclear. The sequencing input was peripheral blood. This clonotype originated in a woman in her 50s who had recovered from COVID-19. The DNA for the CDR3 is TGTGCCAGCAGCGTGACGAGGGATTCACCCCTCCACTTT. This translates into CASSVTRDSPLHF.